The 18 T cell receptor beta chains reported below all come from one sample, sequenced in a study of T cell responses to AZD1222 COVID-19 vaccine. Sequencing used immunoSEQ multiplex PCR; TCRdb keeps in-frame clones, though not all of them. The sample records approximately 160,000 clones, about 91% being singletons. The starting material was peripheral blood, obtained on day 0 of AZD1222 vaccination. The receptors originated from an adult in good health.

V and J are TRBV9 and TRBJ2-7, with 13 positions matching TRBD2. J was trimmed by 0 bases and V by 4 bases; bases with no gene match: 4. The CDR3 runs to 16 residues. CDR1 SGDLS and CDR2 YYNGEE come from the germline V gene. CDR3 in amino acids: CASSPGLAGSSYEQYF. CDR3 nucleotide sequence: TGTGCCAGCAGCCCGGGACTAGCGGGGAGCTCCTACGAGCAGTACTTC.

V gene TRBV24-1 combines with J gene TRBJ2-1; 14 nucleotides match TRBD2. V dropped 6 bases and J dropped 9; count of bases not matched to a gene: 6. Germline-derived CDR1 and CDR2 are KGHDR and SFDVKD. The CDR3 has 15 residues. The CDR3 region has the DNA TGTGCCACCAGTCCCGGGACTAGCGGGAGTCTTGAGCAGTTCTTC. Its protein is CATSPGTSGSLEQFF.

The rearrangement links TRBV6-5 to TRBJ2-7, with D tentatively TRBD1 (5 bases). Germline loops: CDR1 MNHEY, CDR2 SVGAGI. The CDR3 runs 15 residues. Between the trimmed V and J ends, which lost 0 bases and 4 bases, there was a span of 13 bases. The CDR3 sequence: CASSYSAGWAYEQYF. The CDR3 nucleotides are TGTGCCAGCAGTTACTCCGCAGGGTGGGCGTACGAGCAGTACTTC.

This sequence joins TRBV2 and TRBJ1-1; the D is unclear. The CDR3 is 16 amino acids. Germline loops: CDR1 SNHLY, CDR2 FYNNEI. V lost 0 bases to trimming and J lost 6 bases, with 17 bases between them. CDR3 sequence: CASSEALLKGLPEAFF. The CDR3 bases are TGTGCCAGCAGTGAAGCGCTTCTCAAGGGCTTGCCTGAAGCTTTCTTT.

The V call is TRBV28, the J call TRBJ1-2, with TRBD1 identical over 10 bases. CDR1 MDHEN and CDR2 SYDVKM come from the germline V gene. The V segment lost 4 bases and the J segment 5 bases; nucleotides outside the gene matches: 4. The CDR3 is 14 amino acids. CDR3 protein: CASSSGTGVYGYTF. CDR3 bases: TGTGCCAGCAGTTCCGGGACAGGGGTTTATGGCTACACCTTC.

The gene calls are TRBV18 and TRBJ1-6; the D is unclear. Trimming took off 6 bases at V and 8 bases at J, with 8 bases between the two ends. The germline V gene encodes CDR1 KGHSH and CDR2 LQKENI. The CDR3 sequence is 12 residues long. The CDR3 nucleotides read TGTGCCAGCTCTACGGATTATTCACCCCTCCACTTT. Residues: CASSTDYSPLHF.

CDR3 nucleotides: TGTGCCAGCAGCTTTAGCGGGAGGAATGAGCAGTTCTTC. Amino acids: CASSFSGRNEQFF. The chain links TRBV7-9 to TRBJ2-1; 10 nucleotides line up with TRBD2. The CDR3 covers 13 residues. Germline CDR1 and CDR2: SEHNR and FQNEAQ (reference sequence). Trimming removed 3 bases from V and 7 bases from J; junction bases left unmatched: 0.

CDR3 sequence: CAWSTPGRQSSYEQYF. For the CDR3, the DNA is TGTGCCTGGAGTACCCCCGGACGGCAGAGCTCCTACGAGCAGTACTTC. The chain combines TRBV30 with TRBJ2-7; D is uncertain. V was trimmed by 2 bases and J by 0 bases, leaving 17 bases between them. Germline assignment: CDR1 GTSNPN and CDR2 SVGIG (reference sequence). The CDR3 has 16 residues.

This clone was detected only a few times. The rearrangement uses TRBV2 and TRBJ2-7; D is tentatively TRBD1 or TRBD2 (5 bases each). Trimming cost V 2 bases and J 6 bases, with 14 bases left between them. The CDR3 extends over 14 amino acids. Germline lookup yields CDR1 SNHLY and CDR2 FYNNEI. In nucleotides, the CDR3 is TGTGCCAGCAGTGAACGGGCAGGGAGTTCCGAGCAGTACTTC. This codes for CASSERAGSSEQYF.

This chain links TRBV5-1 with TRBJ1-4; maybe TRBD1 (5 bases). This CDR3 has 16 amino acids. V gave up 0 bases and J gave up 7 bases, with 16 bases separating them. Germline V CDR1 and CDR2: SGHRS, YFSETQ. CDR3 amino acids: CASSLGLGVESEKLFF. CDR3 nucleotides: TGCGCCAGCAGCTTGGGTTTAGGGGTCGAGAGTGAAAAACTGTTTTTT.

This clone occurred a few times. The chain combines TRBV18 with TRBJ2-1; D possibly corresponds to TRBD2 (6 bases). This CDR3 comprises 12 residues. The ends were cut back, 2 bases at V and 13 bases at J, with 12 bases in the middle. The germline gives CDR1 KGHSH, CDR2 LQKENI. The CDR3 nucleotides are TGTGCCAGCTCACCAGAAGGCGGGACCCAGTTCTTC. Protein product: CASSPEGGTQFF.

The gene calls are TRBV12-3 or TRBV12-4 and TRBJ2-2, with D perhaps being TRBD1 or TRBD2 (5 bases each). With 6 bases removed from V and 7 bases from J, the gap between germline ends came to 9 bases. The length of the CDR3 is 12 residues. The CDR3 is CASRPGGGELFF. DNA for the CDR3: TGTGCCAGCAGACCTGGGGGCGGGGAGCTGTTTTTT.

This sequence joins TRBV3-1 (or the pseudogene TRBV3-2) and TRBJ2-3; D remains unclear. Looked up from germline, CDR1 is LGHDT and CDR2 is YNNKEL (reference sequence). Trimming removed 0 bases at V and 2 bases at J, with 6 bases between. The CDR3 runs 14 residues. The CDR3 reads CASSQEVFTDTQYF. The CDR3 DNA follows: TGTGCCAGCAGCCAAGAAGTCTTCACAGATACGCAGTATTTT.

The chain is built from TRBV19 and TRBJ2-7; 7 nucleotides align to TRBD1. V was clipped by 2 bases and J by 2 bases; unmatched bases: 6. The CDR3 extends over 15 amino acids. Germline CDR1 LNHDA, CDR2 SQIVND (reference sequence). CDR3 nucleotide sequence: TGTGCCAGTAGTATACTATTACAGGGGACCTACGAGCAGTACTTC. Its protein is CASSILLQGTYEQYF. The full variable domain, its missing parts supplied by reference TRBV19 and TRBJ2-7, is DGGITQSPKYLFRKEGQNVTLSCEQNLNHDAMYWYRQDPGQGLRLIYYSQIVNDFQKGDIAEGYSVSREKKESFPLTVTSAQKNPTAFYLCASSILLQGTYEQYFGPGTRLTVT.

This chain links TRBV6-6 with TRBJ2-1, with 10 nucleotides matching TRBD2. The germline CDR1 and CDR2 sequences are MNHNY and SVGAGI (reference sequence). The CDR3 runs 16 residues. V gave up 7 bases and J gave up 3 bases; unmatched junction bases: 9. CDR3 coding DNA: TGTGCCAGCACTAACAGCGGGAGGGGGAACTACAATGAGCAGTTCTTC. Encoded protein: CASTNSGRGNYNEQFF.

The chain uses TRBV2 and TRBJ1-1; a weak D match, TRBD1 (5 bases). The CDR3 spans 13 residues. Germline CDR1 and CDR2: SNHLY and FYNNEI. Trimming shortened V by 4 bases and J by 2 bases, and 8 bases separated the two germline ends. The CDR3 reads CASSGDFNTEAFF. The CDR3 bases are TGTGCCAGCAGTGGGGACTTCAACACTGAAGCTTTCTTT.

DNA for the CDR3: TGTGCCAGCAGGTTGACAGGGATCACCGGGACTAGCGGGAGGGCCAAGACAGATACGCAGTATTTT. Amino acids: CASRLTGITGTSGRAKTDTQYF. The V call is TRBV27, the J call TRBJ2-3, with 16 bases identical to TRBD2. This CDR3 has 22 amino acids. With V trimmed by 6 bases and J by 3 bases, 21 bases remained unmatched. From germline, CDR1 is MNHEY and CDR2 SMNVEV (reference sequence).

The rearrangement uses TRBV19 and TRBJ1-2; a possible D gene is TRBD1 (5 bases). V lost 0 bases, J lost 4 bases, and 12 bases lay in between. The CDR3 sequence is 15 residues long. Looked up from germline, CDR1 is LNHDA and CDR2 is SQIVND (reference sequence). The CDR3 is CASSIEGTNLYGYTF. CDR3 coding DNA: TGTGCCAGTAGTATAGAGGGGACTAACCTCTATGGCTACACCTTC.